These T cell receptor beta chains were read from a single sample in a study of T cells in Graves' hyperthyroidism and ophthalmopathy. One entry per CDR3 protein, called by TCRdb with MiXCR from the multiplex PCR reads. The sample holds 400,000 to 550,000 distinct CDR3 sequences, under 15% seen once. The sequenced sample consisted of blood. The receptor source for this set is a woman aged 18 to 35 with Graves' hyperthyroidism. The conserved cysteine and the conserved F or W are not part of the CDR3 here. Rows give clone size only sometimes, using once, few, many, or a class for an expanded clone.

>TRBJ2-1|TRBV10-3|many
AISSGELDSNNEQF
>TRBJ1-1|TRBV27|many
ASSLSISAGIEAF
>TRBJ1-2|TRBV6-1|few
ASRQNYGYT
>TRBJ1-2|TRBV5-1|NA
ASSLVGGHTNYGYT
>TRBJ1-1|TRBV13|many
ASSSPQGGEAF
>TRBJ1-6|TRBV2|many
ASSGGGGSPLH
>TRBJ2-3|TRBV12-3/TRBV12-4|NA
ASSFPSRPDTQY
>TRBJ2-2|TRBV7-9|NA
ASSPGTGVTGELF
>TRBJ1-1|TRBV12-3/TRBV12-4|many
ASSTGGGEDTEAF
>TRBJ2-2|TRBV19|few
ASSLGLAGSSGELF
>TRBJ1-3|TRBV12-3/TRBV12-4|many
ASRPGRISGNTIY
>TRBJ2-3|TRBV5-8|many
ASSFRGRIQSTDTQY
>TRBJ2-1|TRBV7-9|many
ATRSLDRSSYNEQF
>TRBJ2-3|TRBV12-3/TRBV12-4|many
ASSSPRGPTDTQY
>TRBJ1-2|TRBV29-1|NA
SCSRVGQEYGYT
>TRBJ1-3|TRBV9|NA
ASSVGRGEAGNTIY
>TRBJ2-1|TRBV5-8|NA
TSSLTGDEQF
>TRBJ2-1|TRBV10-3|NA
AINVGRMENEQF
>TRBJ1-5|TRBV19|few
ASSMSPQPQH
>TRBJ1-1|TRBV19|many
ASSIGGSEAF
>TRBJ1-6|TRBV28|many
ASRGGGTGYSPLH
>TRBJ2-1|TRBV4-1|few
ASSQGGAGDYNEQF
>TRBJ2-7|TRBV11-2|NA
ASSPTGSEQY
>TRBJ1-2|TRBV6-1|NA
ASSEFGAVGYT
>TRBJ1-1|TRBV2|many
ATGRDGNTEAF
>TRBJ2-1|TRBV3-1|few
ASSQPYSGSGNEQF
>TRBJ1-3|TRBV11-2|many
ASSLDQTAASGNTIY
>TRBJ2-1|TRBV11-3|NA
ASSLDWRGEQF
>TRBJ2-1|TRBV12-3/TRBV12-4|many
ASSGLAASSYNEQF
>TRBJ2-5|TRBV12-3/TRBV12-4|few
ASSFKQQETQY
>TRBJ2-3|TRBV20-1|NA
SARVGAGPRGTQY
>TRBJ2-3|TRBV11-3|many
ASSSPSTDTQY
>TRBJ2-1|TRBV5-6|few
ASTLMGAAGNEQF